The rows below give T cell receptor beta chains drawn from one sample of a study of blood T cell repertoires in COVID-19. Sequencing used immunoSEQ multiplex PCR; TCRdb keeps in-frame clones, though not all of them. The table includes 270,000 or so clones, about 86% detected once. Sequencing input: peripheral blood. Every receptor here comes from a woman aged 25 to 45 with COVID-19, enrolled during active disease. The CDR3 runs from the conserved cysteine through the conserved F or W. A D gene is named only where the DNA matches it firmly. The size field is filled for only some rows; it gives once, few, many or a size class.

>TRBJ2-1|15|.|TRBV7-2|TRBD2
TGTGCCAGCAGCCTAGCGGGAGGAACCTACAATGAGCAGTTCTTC
CASSLAGGTYNEQFF
>TRBJ2-5|16|.|TRBV11-2|TRBD2
TGTGCCAGCAGCCGTTCACCAGCGGGGCCAGGGGAGACCCAGTACTTC
CASSRSPAGPGETQYF
>TRBJ2-3|14|.|TRBV3-1/TRBV3-2|TRBD2
TGTGCCAGCAGCCAGGCCGGGGAGGGTATTCGGCAGTATTTT
CASSQAGEGIRQYF
>TRBJ2-7|13|.|TRBV6-5|TRBD1
TGTGCCAGCAGGATATCAGGGGGTCACGAGCAGTACTTC
CASRISGGHEQYF
>TRBJ2-3|13|.|TRBV5-1|.
TGCGCCAGCAGCTTGGCGGCGGCAGATACGCAGTATTTT
CASSLAAADTQYF
>TRBJ2-7|16|.|TRBV2|TRBD2
TGTGCCAGCAGTGAGGGGAGGGGAGGGACGACCTACGAGCAGTACTTC
CASSEGRGGTTYEQYF
>TRBJ1-2|12|once|TRBV7-2|TRBD1
TGTGCCAGCAGCTTATACGGACAGGCCTCGGGCTTC
CASSLYGQASGF
>TRBJ2-4|14|.|TRBV3-1/TRBV3-2|TRBD1
TGTGCCAGCAGCTACCGACAGGGCAAAAACATTCAGTACTTC
CASSYRQGKNIQYF
>TRBJ1-3|13|.|TRBV29-1|.
TGCAGCGTTTCGGACAGCGGCCCAAACACCATATATTTT
CSVSDSGPNTIYF
>TRBJ1-3|15|.|TRBV3-1/TRBV3-2|.
TGTGCCAGCAGCCAAGTGGGCAGCTCTGGAAACACCATATATTTT
CASSQVGSSGNTIYF
>TRBJ2-7|16|.|TRBV19|.
TGTGCCAGTAGTATAGCAGGAGGGCCCCGCGCCTACGAGCAGTACTTC
CASSIAGGPRAYEQYF
>TRBJ2-7|13|few|TRBV2|TRBD1
TGTGCCAGCAGGGACAGGGGGGTTGGGGAGCAGTACTTC
CASRDRGVGEQYF
>TRBJ2-3|15|few|TRBV6-1|.
TGTGCCAGCAGTGAGAGGGGACTGGGCACAGATACGCAGTATTTT
CASSERGLGTDTQYF
>TRBJ1-2|16|.|TRBV27|.
TGTGCCAGCAGTTCGACATCCCAGGGATCTTTCTATGGCTACACCTTC
CASSSTSQGSFYGYTF
>TRBJ2-3|14|.|TRBV28|TRBD2
TGTGCCAGCAGCCACGGGGGGGCCTGGGATACGCAGTATTTT
CASSHGGAWDTQYF
>TRBJ1-2|16|.|TRBV11-2|.
TGTGCCAGCAGCTTAGTAGGTCCGGGGGTATATTATGGCTACACCTTC
CASSLVGPGVYYGYTF
>TRBJ2-3|15|.|TRBV14|TRBD2
TGTGCCAGCAGCCAAGGGCGGGGGGAAGGAGATACGCAGTATTTT
CASSQGRGEGDTQYF
>TRBJ2-1|18|.|TRBV5-5|TRBD2
TGTGCCAGCAGCTTGCGGTGGAGCCCGTCGGGGGGGAGGCATGAGCAGTTCTTC
CASSLRWSPSGGRHEQFF
>TRBJ2-5|14|once|TRBV6-5|.
TGTGCCAGCAGTATTCGGACAACTTGGGAGACCCAGTACTTC
CASSIRTTWETQYF
>TRBJ1-2|14|.|TRBV3-1/TRBV3-2|.
TGTGCCAGCAGCCCCAGAAGACAGCCTAATGGCTACACCTTC
CASSPRRQPNGYTF
>TRBJ1-1|13|.|TRBV28|.
TGTGCCAGCAAGTGGGGCAGGGGCACTGAAGCTTTCTTT
CASKWGRGTEAFF
>TRBJ1-2|13|.|TRBV5-4|.
TGTGCCAGCCACGCGCAACCCCCCTATGGCTACACCTTC
CASHAQPPYGYTF
>TRBJ2-5|14|.|TRBV6-2/TRBV6-3|.
TGTGCCAGCAGTTACATCCTCCAGAAAGAGACCCAGTACTTC
CASSYILQKETQYF
>TRBJ1-6|13|.|TRBV27|TRBD1
TGTGCCAGCAGTTTTGGAGGGGGCTCACCCCTCCACTTT
CASSFGGGSPLHF
>TRBJ2-3|17|.|TRBV3-1/TRBV3-2|TRBD2
TGTGCCAGCAGCCAAGGGGCAGGACTAGCGGGGGGAGATACGCAGTATTTT
CASSQGAGLAGGDTQYF
>TRBJ2-7|13|few|TRBV19|TRBD1
TGTGCCAGTAGTCCCCCGACAGGGGTCGAGCAGTACTTC
CASSPPTGVEQYF
>TRBJ2-5|16|.|TRBV9|TRBD1
TGTGCCAGCACCCCCCTCGGGGACAGGGGTGGCGAGACCCAGTACTTC
CASTPLGDRGGETQYF
>TRBJ1-1|15|.|TRBV2|.
TGTGCCAGCATTTGGGAGAAAATAAGGAACACTGAAGCTTTCTTT
CASIWEKIRNTEAFF
>TRBJ2-7|13|.|TRBV5-5|TRBD1
TGTGCCAGCAGTCCGGACAGGGCCTACGAGCAGTACTTC
CASSPDRAYEQYF
>TRBJ2-7|16|.|TRBV4-1|.
TGCGCCAGCAGCCCATTCGGAGGGGGGGCCTCCTACGAGCAGTACTTC
CASSPFGGGASYEQYF
>TRBJ1-2|15|.|TRBV14|TRBD1
TGTGCCAGCAGCCAGCGCAGGGGGCCGTACTATGGCTACACCTTC
CASSQRRGPYYGYTF
>TRBJ1-1|17|.|TRBV5-1|.
TGCGCCAGCAGCTTCTCTGGGCAGGGACTTGGGAACACTGAAGCTTTCTTT
CASSFSGQGLGNTEAFF
>TRBJ1-1|13|.|TRBV2|TRBD1
TGTGCCAGCAGGACAGGGTTGAACACTGAAGCTTTCTTT
CASRTGLNTEAFF
>TRBJ2-3|13|.|TRBV5-1|.
TGCGCCAGCGGCCTCCGGGTCACAGATACGCAGTATTTT
CASGLRVTDTQYF
>TRBJ2-3|13|.|TRBV27|.
TGTGCCAGCAGCCCATTTTCCGCGGATACGCAGTATTTT
CASSPFSADTQYF
>TRBJ1-2|16|.|TRBV7-8|TRBD1
TGTGCCAGCAGCCGGACAGGGGGTGAAGTCGCTTATGGCTACACCTTC
CASSRTGGEVAYGYTF
>TRBJ2-1|16|.|TRBV6-5|.
TGTGCCAGCAGTTATCGCGCGGGCGGAGGGTCGAATGAGCAGTTCTTC
CASSYRAGGGSNEQFF
>TRBJ1-1|18|.|TRBV6-4|.
TGTGCCAGCAGCCCCGATGCGGGCCCCCGGGGTGAGAACACTGAAGCTTTCTTT
CASSPDAGPRGENTEAFF
>TRBJ2-5|13|.|TRBV24-1|.
TGTGCCACGGCGACAGAATTTCCGGAGACCCAGTACTTC
CATATEFPETQYF
>TRBJ2-1|15|.|TRBV11-1|TRBD2
TGTGCCAGCAGGACTAGCGGGGGGATCTTCAATGAGCAGTTCTTC
CASRTSGGIFNEQFF
>TRBJ1-1|14|.|TRBV19|.
TGTGCCAGTAGTGCGGCGGGCGCTTGGACTGAAGCTTTCTTT
CASSAAGAWTEAFF
>TRBJ2-1|14|.|TRBV5-1|TRBD1
TGCGCCACCAAGACAGGGGGGTCCTACAATGAGCAGTTCTTC
CATKTGGSYNEQFF
>TRBJ2-7|13|.|TRBV19|.
TGTGCCAGTAGTATGGTCGGTTACTACGAGCAGTACTTC
CASSMVGYYEQYF
>TRBJ1-2|15|.|TRBV7-9|TRBD1
TGTGCCAGCAGTTCGATACACCGGACAGGGCATGGCTACACCTTC
CASSSIHRTGHGYTF
>TRBJ2-2|16|few|TRBV5-1|TRBD1
TGCGCCAGCAGCCCCGGGGACAGGGGTTTTGCCGGGGAGCTGTTTTTT
CASSPGDRGFAGELFF
>TRBJ2-1|17|.|TRBV5-6|.
TGTGCCAGCAGCTTCGAACCCATCGCCAGCTCCTACAATGAGCAGTTCTTC
CASSFEPIASSYNEQFF
>TRBJ2-7|15|.|TRBV5-1|.
TGCGCCAGCAGCTATTGGGGGGGCGCGGTAAACGAGCAGTACTTC
CASSYWGGAVNEQYF
>TRBJ2-3|16|.|TRBV5-4|TRBD2
TGTGCCAGCAGATTGGGAGCGGGGGGGGCCACAGATACGCAGTATTTT
CASRLGAGGATDTQYF